The clone carrying this T cell receptor beta chain was counted a few times. As yet, its antigen is unknown. CDR3 length: 17 residues. The V gene end was trimmed by 5 bases and the J gene end by 3 bases; junction bases not matched to a gene: 12. Germline CDR1 and CDR2: SEHNR and FQNEAQ (reference sequence). These data come from a study of T cell repertoires in cytomegalovirus infection. Overall study: Public TCR beta signature analysis indicated the presence of both CMV infection and matching HLA type.

Findings and limits, study-wide: HLA-C-restricted CMV-specific TCR beta clonotypes were dominant in the ex vivo response. Carriers of CMV and the relevant HLA type were discriminated by public TCR beta frequency.

TCRdb re-derived calls from the reads in MiXCR, one entry per CDR3 protein. The sample gives over 150,000 distinct CDR3 sequences, about 18% of which show up once; under 30% is in the top ten. The chain couples TRBV7-9 to TRBJ2-3; TRBD2 matches 9 bases. The sample comprised CD8+ T cells from PBMCs. This sequence was found in a human donor in good health (CMV status not recorded). Some clones in this sample may be carry-over from other donors' samples. The CDR3, as DNA: TGTGCCAGCAGCCCCCGGGTAGCGGGGGTTCGGACAGATACGCAGTATTTT. As protein: CASSPRVAGVRTDTQYF.